The 14 T cell receptor beta chains in this list originate from one sample, sequenced in a study of tumor-infiltrating lymphocytes in primary liver carcinoma. Total RNA (around 510 ng) served as template for TCR beta cDNA synthesis primed by a constant-region primer. For TCR beta, libraries were produced by three nested multiplex PCR rounds using slightly modified ARM-PCR. For approximately 11 cycles apiece, the opening two PCR rounds ran with TRBV1-TRBV30 forward primers and a C-beta reverse primer. One entry per CDR3 protein, called by TCRdb with MiXCR from the multiplex PCR reads. The table lists 50,000 or so distinct CDR3 sequences, 70% to 80% of them singletons. Both RNA and DNA were isolated together from approximately 20-30 mg of bulk tissue that had not been sorted. The sequenced sample consisted of liver tumor tissue from sampling region 5. Subset reported: tumor region T5, tumor centre. The origin of the receptors is a man aged 35 to 55 with primary liver carcinoma and hepatitis B virus infection.

Remarks on this clonotype: In this CDR3 the conserved last residue, phenylalanine or tryptophan, is missing, so a read error is likely. The chain couples TRBV5-1 to TRBJ2-7, with TRBD2 matching over 8 bases. CDR3 size: 19 residues. Germline CDR1 SGHRS, CDR2 YFSETQ. In DNA form, the CDR3 reads TGCGCCAGCAGCTTAAATCAACGGCGGCTAGCGGGCCTCTCCTACAAGCAGTACCTC. It translates to CASSLNQRRLAGLSYKQYL.

To note about this clonotype: The junction departs from the called germline gene at one end, perhaps through a read error. The CDR3 here is CASSLRWTGEYEQYF. Here the CDR3 DNA reads TGTGCTAGCAGCTTACGATGGACAGGGGAATACGAGCAGTACTTT. V usage is TRBV11-2 and J usage is TRBJ2-7, with 9 nucleotides matching TRBD1. This CDR3 has 15 residues. Germline V gene data show CDR1 as SGHAT and CDR2 as FQNNGV.

Remarks on this clonotype: This is likely a read error, given that the CDR3 carries no conserved phenylalanine or tryptophan at its end. V and J are TRBV4-3 and TRBJ2-6; D is unclear. From germline, CDR1 is LGHNA and CDR2 YSLEER. The CDR3 length is 15 residues. The CDR3 region is CANSRNGAGANVLTL. The CDR3 bases are TGCGCCAACAGCCGTAATGGGGCTGGGGCCAACGTCCTGACTTTG.

Note on this clonotype: A read error may produce the germline difference seen at one junction end. The CDR3 DNA follows: TGCGCCAGCGGCCCCACGGCCAGGGTGGACACTGAAGCATTCTTT. Protein: CASGPTARVDTEAFF. This chain joins TRBV5-1 and TRBJ1-1; a possible D gene is TRBD1 (5 bases). Per the germline V gene, CDR1 is SGHRS and CDR2 is YFSETQ. The CDR3 covers 15 residues.

This chain links TRBV4-1 with TRBJ1-5; 9 bases agree with TRBD1. The CDR3 is made up of 15 amino acids. Germline values: CDR1 MGHRA, CDR2 YSYEKL. Trimming at V came to 2 bases and at J to 16 bases, leaving 15 bases not matched to a gene. CDR3 in DNA: TGCGCCAGCAGCCAACGGGACAGGGCCAATCAGCCCAAACATTTT. This gives the protein CASSQRDRANQPKHF.

The CDR3 reads CSVVHTPGEQYF. As DNA, the CDR3 is TGCAGCGTTGTGCACACACCCGGCGAGCAGTACTTC. The chain employs TRBV29-1 and TRBJ2-7; D remains ambiguous. V dropped 4 bases and J dropped 6 bases, with 13 bases sitting between them. Germline lookup yields CDR1 SQVTM and CDR2 ANQGSEA. This CDR3 has 12 residues.

Comments on this clonotype: Mismatch with germline at one junction end may stem from a read error. The chain carries TRBV11-1 and TRBJ2-2, with D possibly called TRBD1 or TRBD2 (5 bases each). Germline V gene sequence: CDR1 SGHAT, CDR2 FQDESV (reference sequence). The CDR3 contains 15 residues. As DNA, the CDR3 is TGTACCTGCAGCTATACAGGACCTTTCTCCGGGGAGCTGTTCTTT. It encodes CTCSYTGPFSGELFF.

About this clonotype: The CDR3 ends on some other residue instead of the conserved phenylalanine or tryptophan, so this is likely a read error. The DNA is omitted, as the CDR3 cannot be located on it reliably, and the CDR3 follows TCRdb's listing. V and J are TRBV4-3 and TRBJ2-5. From germline, CDR1 is LGHNA and CDR2 YSLEER. The CDR3 is made up of 13 amino acids, end residues included. CDR3: CASSLANEETQNI.

A remark on this clonotype: One end of the junction varies from germline; a read error may be responsible. This sequence joins TRBV28 and TRBJ2-7; D is possibly TRBD1 or TRBD2 (5 bases each). The CDR3 extends over 17 amino acids. The V gene's germline CDR1 is MDHEN and CDR2 SYDVKM. The CDR3 DNA is TGTGCCAGCAGTTTTGCCCTCAGCGGTGGGGCCGCATACGAGGAGTACTTC. This encodes CASSFALSGGAAYEEYF.

Comments on this clonotype: The junction differs from germline at one of its ends, possibly a read error. The genes are TRBV6-5 and TRBJ2-2; D unresolved. This CDR3 is built from 14 residues. Per the germline V gene, CDR1 is MNHEY and CDR2 is SVGAGI. The CDR3 reads CVSSCGPNTGELFF. For the CDR3, the DNA is TGTGTCAGCAGTTGTGGACCGAACACCGGGGAGCTGTTTTTT.

This clonotype was recorded at least ten times. The germline gene is not matched at one end of the junction; a read error may be the cause. CDR3 DNA sequence: TGTGCCAGCAGTGGGTGGACTAGCGGGATCTTC. Amino acid sequence: CASSGWTSGIF. The V gene is TRBV6-1, the J gene TRBJ2-7; 12 bases line up with TRBD2. Looked up from germline, CDR1 is MNHNS and CDR2 is SASEGT. This CDR3 is built from 11 residues.

The chain combines TRBV28 with TRBJ1-5, with 7 nucleotides matching TRBD1. Per germline, CDR1 MDHEN and CDR2 SYDVKM. This CDR3 is 18 amino acids long. CDR3 coding DNA: TGTGGGAGGAGTTTACCAAACTGGGCAGGGGGGAGCAATCAGCCCCAGCATTTT. It yields the protein CGRSLPNWAGGSNQPQHF.

This chain links TRBV29-1 with TRBJ2-2; tentatively, D is TRBD2 (6 bases). There are 16 residues in the CDR3. V shed 2 bases and J shed 14 bases, with 27 bases lying between them. In germline, CDR1 is SQVTM, CDR2 ANQGSEA. In nucleotides, the CDR3 is TGCAGCGTTGAAAACCCCCTGGGGACCAACACCGGGGGACTGTTTTTT. This translates into CSVENPLGTNTGGLFF.

With regard to this clonotype: One end of the junction varies from germline; a read error may be responsible. DNA for the CDR3: TGTGCCAGCAGTAGAGGACTAGGCAGCACCGGGGAGCTATTTTTT. This codes for CASSRGLGSTGELFF. The chain uses TRBV28 and TRBJ2-2, with 7 bases aligning to TRBD2. Germline values: CDR1 MDHEN, CDR2 SYDVKM. This CDR3 is built from 15 residues.